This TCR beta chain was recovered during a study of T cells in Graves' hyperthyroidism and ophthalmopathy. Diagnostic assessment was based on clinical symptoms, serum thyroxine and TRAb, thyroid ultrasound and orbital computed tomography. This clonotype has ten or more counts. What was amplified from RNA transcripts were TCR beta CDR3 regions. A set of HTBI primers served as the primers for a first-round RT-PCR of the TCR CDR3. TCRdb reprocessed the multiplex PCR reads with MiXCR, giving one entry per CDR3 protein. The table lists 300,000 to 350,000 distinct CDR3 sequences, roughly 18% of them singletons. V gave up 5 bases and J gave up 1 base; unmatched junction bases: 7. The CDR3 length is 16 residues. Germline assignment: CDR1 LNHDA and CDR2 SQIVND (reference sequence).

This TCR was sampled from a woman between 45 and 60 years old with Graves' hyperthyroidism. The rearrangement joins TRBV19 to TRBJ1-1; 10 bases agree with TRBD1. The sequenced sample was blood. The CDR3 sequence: CASSPGTGAQNTEAFF. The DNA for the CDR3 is TGTGCCAGTAGTCCTGGGACAGGGGCCCAGAACACTGAAGCTTTCTTT.